These T cell receptor beta chains were read from a single sample in a study of CD8 T cells in Susac syndrome. TCRdb independently ran MiXCR on the immunoSEQ multiplex PCR reads; one entry per CDR3 protein. The sample has 75,000 to 95,000 distinct CDR3 sequences, about 95% seen once. The sequenced material came from CD8+ T cells from PBMCs. The receptor set was obtained from a human donor with Susac syndrome. Each CDR3 is given with its conserved first and last residue. Each record gives: J gene, D gene, V gene, clone size, CDR3 DNA, CDR3 protein. The D gene is left open where the match is weak. Size is omitted from some rows. Given values are once, few, many or a class for expanded clones.

>TRBJ2-5|-|TRBV20-1|-
TGCAGTGCTAGAGATGACGGAGAGACCCAGTACTTC
CSARDDGETQYF
>TRBJ2-7|-|TRBV12-3/TRBV12-4|-
TGTGCCAGCAGTACCGCGACACTTGCCTACGAGCAGTACTTC
CASSTATLAYEQYF
>TRBJ2-3|-|TRBV20-1|-
TGCAGTGCCCCCGTGGAGGTGGCTTCGGGAGATACGCAGTATTTT
CSAPVEVASGDTQYF
>TRBJ1-2|TRBD1|TRBV30|-
TGTGCCTGGAGTGGACAGGGCAACTATGGCTACACCTTC
CAWSGQGNYGYTF
>TRBJ1-6|-|TRBV20-1|-
TGCAGTGCTCTATCGGGACAATCCCTCCACTTT
CSALSGQSLHF
>TRBJ2-7|TRBD1|TRBV19|-
TGTGCCAGTAGCAACAGGGGGTACGAGCAGTACTTC
CASSNRGYEQYF
>TRBJ2-5|-|TRBV28|-
TGTGCCAGCAGGGTCAGGGAAGAGACCCAGTACTTC
CASRVREETQYF
>TRBJ2-1|-|TRBV30|-
TGTGCCTGGATTCCGAAGGGGGGCTCCTACAATGAGCAGTTCTTC
CAWIPKGGSYNEQFF
>TRBJ2-5|TRBD1|TRBV28|-
TGTGCCAGCAGTGCCCCGACAGGGGTGGGGGAGACCCAGTACTTC
CASSAPTGVGETQYF
>TRBJ1-6|-|TRBV11-2|once
TGTGCCAGCAGCTTAGAGAGCACCGCCAATTCACCCCTCCACTTT
CASSLESTANSPLHF
>TRBJ1-2|TRBD1|TRBV19|-
TGTGCCAGTAGTCTGGGACAGTTCTATGGCTACACCTTC
CASSLGQFYGYTF
>TRBJ2-1|TRBD2|TRBV7-3|-
TGTGCCAGCAGTCCGACTAGCGGGGTTTACGGTGAGCAGTTCTTC
CASSPTSGVYGEQFF
>TRBJ2-6|TRBD1|TRBV12-3/TRBV12-4|-
TGTGCCAGCAGTTACCACAGGGGACGGTTTACTGGGGCCAACGTCCTGACTTTC
CASSYHRGRFTGANVLTF
>TRBJ2-1|-|TRBV29-1|-
TGCAGCGTCCCTCTAGCGAGGCATAACAATGAGCAGTTCTTC
CSVPLARHNNEQFF
>TRBJ2-5|-|TRBV20-1|-
TGCAGTGGCGGGGTTCAAGAGACCCAGTACTTC
CSGGVQETQYF
>TRBJ1-1|-|TRBV6-5|-
TGTGCCAGCAGTTTAGGGCAAACTGAAGCTTTCTTT
CASSLGQTEAFF
>TRBJ2-5|-|TRBV5-4|-
TGTGCCAGCAGCCCAACCCGGACGGACCAAGAGACCCAGTACTTC
CASSPTRTDQETQYF
>TRBJ1-6|TRBD1|TRBV20-1|-
TGCAGTGCTTGGAGGGGACAGATCAATTCACCCCTCCACTTT
CSAWRGQINSPLHF
>TRBJ1-6|-|TRBV10-3|-
TGTGCCAGCGGGTCCTCCTATAATTCACCCCTCCACTTT
CASGSSYNSPLHF
>TRBJ1-2|-|TRBV20-1|-
TGCAGTGCCCTTGGGTCCTACGAAGGCTACACCTTC
CSALGSYEGYTF
>TRBJ2-5|-|TRBV6-5|-
TGTGCCAGCAAGATCGGGTGGGGGGCCGCGGAGACCCAGTACTTC
CASKIGWGAAETQYF
>TRBJ1-2|-|TRBV9|-
TGTGCCAGCAGCGTAGAAGGTTTTGGCTACACCTTC
CASSVEGFGYTF